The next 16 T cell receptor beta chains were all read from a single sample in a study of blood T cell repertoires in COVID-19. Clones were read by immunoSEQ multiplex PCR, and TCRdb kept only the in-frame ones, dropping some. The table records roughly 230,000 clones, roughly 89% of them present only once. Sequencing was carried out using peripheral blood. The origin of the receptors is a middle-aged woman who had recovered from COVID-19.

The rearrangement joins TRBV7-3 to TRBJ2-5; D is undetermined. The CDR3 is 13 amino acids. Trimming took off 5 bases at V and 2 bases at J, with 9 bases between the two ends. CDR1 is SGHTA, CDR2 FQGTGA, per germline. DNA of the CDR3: TGTGCCAGCAGCCCAGGTTTACAAGAGACCCAGTACTTC. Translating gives CASSPGLQETQYF.

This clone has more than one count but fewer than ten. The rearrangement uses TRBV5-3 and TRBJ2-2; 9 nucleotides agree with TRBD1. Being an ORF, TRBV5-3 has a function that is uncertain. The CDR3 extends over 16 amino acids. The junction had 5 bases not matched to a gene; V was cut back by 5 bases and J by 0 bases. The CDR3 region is CARSLTGGSNTGELFF. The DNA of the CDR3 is TGTGCCAGAAGTCTGACAGGGGGGTCGAACACCGGGGAGCTGTTTTTT.

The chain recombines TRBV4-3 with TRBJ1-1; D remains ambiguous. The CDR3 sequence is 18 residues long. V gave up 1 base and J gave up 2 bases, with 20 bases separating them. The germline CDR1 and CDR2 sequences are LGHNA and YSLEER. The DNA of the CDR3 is TGCGCCAGCAGCCAAGGGTTAAGGAGAAAGGCGGGAAACACTGAAGCTTTCTTT. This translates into CASSQGLRRKAGNTEAFF.

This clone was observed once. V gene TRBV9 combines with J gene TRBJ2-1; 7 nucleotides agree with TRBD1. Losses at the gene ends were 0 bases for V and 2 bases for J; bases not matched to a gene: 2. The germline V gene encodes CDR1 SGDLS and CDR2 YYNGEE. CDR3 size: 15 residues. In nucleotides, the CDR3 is TGTGCCAGCAGCGTAGATGGGACAGCCTACAATGAGCAGTTCTTC. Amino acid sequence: CASSVDGTAYNEQFF.

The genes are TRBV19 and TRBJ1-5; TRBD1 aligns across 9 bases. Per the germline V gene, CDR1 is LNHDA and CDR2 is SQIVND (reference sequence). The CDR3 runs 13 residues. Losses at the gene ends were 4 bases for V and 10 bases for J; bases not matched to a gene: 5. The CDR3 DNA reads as TGTGCCAGTAGTACCTCGGACAGGGGACCCCAGCATTTT. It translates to CASSTSDRGPQHF.

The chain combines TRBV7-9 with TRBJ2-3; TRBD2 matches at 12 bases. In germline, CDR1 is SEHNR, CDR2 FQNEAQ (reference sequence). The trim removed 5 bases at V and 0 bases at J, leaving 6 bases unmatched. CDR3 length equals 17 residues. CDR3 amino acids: CASSKGLAGTSTDTQYF. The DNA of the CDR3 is TGTGCCAGCAGCAAGGGACTAGCGGGTACAAGCACAGATACGCAGTATTTT.

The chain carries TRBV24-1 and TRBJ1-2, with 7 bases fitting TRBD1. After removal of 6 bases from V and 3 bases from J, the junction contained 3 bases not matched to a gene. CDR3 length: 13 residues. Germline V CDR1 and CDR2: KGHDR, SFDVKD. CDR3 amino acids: CATSPGTDYGYTF. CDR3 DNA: TGTGCCACCAGTCCCGGGACAGACTATGGCTACACCTTC.

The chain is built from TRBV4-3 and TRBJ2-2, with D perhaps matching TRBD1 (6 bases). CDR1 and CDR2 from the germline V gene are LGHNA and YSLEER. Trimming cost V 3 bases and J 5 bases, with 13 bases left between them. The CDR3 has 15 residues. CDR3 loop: CASSHQDRWTGELFF. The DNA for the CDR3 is TGCGCCAGCAGCCATCAAGACAGGTGGACCGGGGAGCTGTTTTTT.

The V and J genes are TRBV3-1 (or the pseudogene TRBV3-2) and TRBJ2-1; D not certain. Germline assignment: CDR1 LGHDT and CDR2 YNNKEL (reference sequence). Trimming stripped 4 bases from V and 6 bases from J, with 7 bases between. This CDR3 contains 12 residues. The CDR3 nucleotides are TGTGCCAGCAGCCCCCTATCCAATGAGCAGTTCTTC. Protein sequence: CASSPLSNEQFF.

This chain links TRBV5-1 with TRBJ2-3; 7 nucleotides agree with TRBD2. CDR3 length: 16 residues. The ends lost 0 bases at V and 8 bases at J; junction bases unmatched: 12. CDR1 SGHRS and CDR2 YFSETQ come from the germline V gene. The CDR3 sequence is CASSLAGSGEFVTQYF. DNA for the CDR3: TGCGCCAGCAGCTTGGCCGGGAGCGGGGAATTCGTTACGCAGTATTTT.

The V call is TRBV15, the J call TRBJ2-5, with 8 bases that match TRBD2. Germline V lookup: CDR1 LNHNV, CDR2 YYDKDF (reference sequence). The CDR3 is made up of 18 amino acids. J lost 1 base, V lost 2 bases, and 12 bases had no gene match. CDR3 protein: CATSRQKGRTSIQETQYF. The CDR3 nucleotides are TGTGCCACCAGCAGACAAAAGGGCCGGACTAGCATCCAAGAGACCCAGTACTTC.

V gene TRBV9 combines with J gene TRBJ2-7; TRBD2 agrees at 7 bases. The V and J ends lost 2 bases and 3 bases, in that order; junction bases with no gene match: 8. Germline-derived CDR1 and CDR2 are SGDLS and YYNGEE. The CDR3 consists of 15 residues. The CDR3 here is CASSVASGAFYEQYF. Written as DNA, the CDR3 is TGTGCCAGCAGCGTGGCCAGCGGGGCCTTCTACGAGCAGTACTTC.

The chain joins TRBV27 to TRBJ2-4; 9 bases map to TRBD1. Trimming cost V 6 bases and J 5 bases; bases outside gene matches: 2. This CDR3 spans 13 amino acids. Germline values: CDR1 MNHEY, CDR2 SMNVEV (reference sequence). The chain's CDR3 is CASRGTGQNIQYF. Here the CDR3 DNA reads TGTGCCAGCAGAGGGACAGGGCAAAACATTCAGTACTTC.

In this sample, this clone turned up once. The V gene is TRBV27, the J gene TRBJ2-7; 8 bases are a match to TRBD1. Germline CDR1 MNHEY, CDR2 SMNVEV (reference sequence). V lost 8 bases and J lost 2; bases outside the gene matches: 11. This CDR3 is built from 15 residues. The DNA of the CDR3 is TGTGCCAGCCGATACACAGGGGGAGAAGCCTACGAGCAGTACTTC. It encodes CASRYTGGEAYEQYF.

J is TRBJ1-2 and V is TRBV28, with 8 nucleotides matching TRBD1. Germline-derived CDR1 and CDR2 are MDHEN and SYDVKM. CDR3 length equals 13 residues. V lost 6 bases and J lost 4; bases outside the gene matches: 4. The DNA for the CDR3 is TGTGCCAGCAGCCAGGGACAGGCCTATGGCTACACCTTC. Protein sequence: CASSQGQAYGYTF.

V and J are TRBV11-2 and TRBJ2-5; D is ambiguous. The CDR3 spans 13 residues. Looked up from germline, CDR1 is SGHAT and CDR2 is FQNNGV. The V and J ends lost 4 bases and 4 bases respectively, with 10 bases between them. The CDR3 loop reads CASSSGFRETQYF. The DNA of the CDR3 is TGTGCCAGCAGCTCCGGGTTTCGAGAGACCCAGTACTTC.